Detailed here is one T cell receptor (beta chain). The count of this clone is one. Which antigen it targets is not known. Base qualities are not provided; no much larger clone lies one nucleotide away. The sample's treatment or condition, from its label and the paper: about 20 received Ad26.COV2.S at low or high dose, single or two shots; five or six received placebo; per-sample allocation not given. For vaccine and placebo recipients, the sequenced repertoires came from samples collected on day 63 after the first injection. In Cohort 1b, about two dozen adults aged 18-55 years were enrolled at a single site in Boston, USA, between 29 July and 7 August 2020. Ad26.COV2.S was a replication-incompetent adenovirus type 26 vector that expressed a prefusion-stabilized SARS-CoV-2 spike protein derived from the original Wuhan strain. The immunoSEQ Assay was used to sequence TCRbeta CDR3 regions. After extraction, genomic DNA underwent amplification by bias-controlled multiplex PCR, followed by high-throughput sequencing. For the original study's pipeline: To quantify the absolute abundance of every unique TCRbeta CDR3 region, sequences were collapsed and filtered. T cell fraction was estimated by normalizing TCRbeta template counts to usable DNA, which was measured by amplifying reference genes present in all nucleated cells. Repertoire TCRs were annotated as SARS-CoV-2-specific when V gene, CDR3 amino acid sequence and J gene were exactly matched to a known reactive TCR set. The reference SARS-CoV-2 TCR set was derived from MIRA and filtered for enrichment in COVID-19-positive ImmuneCODE repertoires, a step that removed public or cross-reactive TCRs. Using the MIRA antigens, annotated TCRs were further analysed by specific ORF or by position within an ORF. Breadth was defined as annotated unique rearrangements over total unique productive rearrangements; depth was the summed frequency of those rearrangements. Two-sided Wilcoxon rank-sum tests were applied when comparing TCR breadth between groups. TCRdb carries this immuneACCESS record with in-frame sequences only. Its versions omit some clonotypes, under half of them owing to an unresolved V gene in the studies checked, with the rest unexplained. That table supplies the V and J calls and clone size; D and trimming were determined from the DNA. This sample is represented by roughly 350,000 clones; around 88% of them were singletons. The ten largest clones add up to approximately 5% of the sample.

A distance of 13 bases separates the germline ends of V and J, which lose 1 base and 6 bases respectively. There are 14 amino acids in the CDR3, from cysteine to phenylalanine inclusive. Only the CDR3 DNA stays, 42 bases, in frame from base 1. The germline V gene (reference sequence) sets CDR1 to SGHKS and CDR2 to YYEKEE. The data belong to a study of Ad26.COV2.S vaccination and SARS-CoV-2 variants (dated by TCRdb to the early 2020s). With respect to the entire study: Vaccine-arm donors were drawn from COV1001, a multicentre, randomized, double-blind, placebo-controlled phase I-IIa trial of Ad26.COV2.S in healthy adults. A total of some 30 samples were included in the TCR-sequenced set, comprising approximately 20 Ad26.COV2.S vaccine recipients, 5 placebo recipients and 8 SARS-CoV-2 convalescent individuals. Participants in the trial were split at random into five groups of five each, receiving low-dose or high-dose Ad26.COV2.S once or twice, or else placebo on both occasions. Investigators did not know the trial group allocation while performing experiments and assessing outcomes. Ad26.COV2.S was given intramuscularly at 5x10^10 or 1x10^11 viral particles, as a single shot or as two shots 56 days apart. Sequencing of the TCRbeta repertoire served to evaluate the specificity and breadth of SARS-CoV-2-reactive T cell receptors following Ad26.COV2.S vaccination. Study-level results and caveats: Substantial breadth of spike-specific CD8+ and CD4+ T cell responses was reported after vaccination. According to the authors, total T cell responses may have been underestimated by the TCR breadth and depth analyses. Comparable non-spike TCR breadth was observed between vaccine and placebo recipients, consistent with only spike being contained in the vaccine. The study was not powered for comparison of responses between vaccine doses or regimens. Higher spike-specific TCR breadth was observed in Ad26.COV2.S recipients than in placebo recipients (P = 0.0014).

The material was peripheral blood, obtained in a trial of Ad26.COV2.S vaccine versus placebo. In this chain, TRBV5-5 is recombined with TRBJ1-2; the D segment cannot be called with confidence. The clonotype originates from a person between 18 and 60 years old who received the Ad26.COV2.S COVID-19 vaccine or a placebo. Here the CDR3 is given as CASSLRSVGDGYTF. The DNA reads TGTGCCAGCAGCTTGCGTTCAGTGGGTGATGGCTACACCTTC.